One and the same sample provided the 18 T cell receptor beta chains below, sequenced in a study of OX40 agonist ivuxolimab in advanced cancers. This table comes from immunoSEQ multiplex PCR, and its TCRdb copy is limited to in-frame clones, with some not included. The sample lists some 76,000 clones; more than 75% were seen once. This sample comprised CD4+ or CD8+ T cells sorted from blood, obtained in a trial of the OX40 agonist ivuxolimab. These receptors all stem from an adult with an advanced solid tumor such as melanoma, head and neck, liver or kidney cancer.

The rearrangement uses TRBV7-3 and TRBJ2-2; D is perhaps TRBD1 (6 bases). This CDR3 contains 15 residues. The V and J ends lost 5 bases and 2 bases respectively, with 12 bases between them. CDR1 is SGHTA, CDR2 FQGTGA, per germline. The CDR3 nucleotides are TGTGCCAGCAGCGTACAGGGTTCAAACACCGGGGAGCTGTTTTTT. Its translation: CASSVQGSNTGELFF. The variable domain in full, completed from reference TRBV7-3 and TRBJ2-2, reads GAGVSQTPSNKVTEKGKYVELRCDPISGHTALYWYRQSLGQGPEFLIYFQGTGAADDSGLPNDRFFAVRPEGSVSTLKIQRTERGDSAVYLCASSVQGSNTGELFFGEGSRLTVL.

The gene calls are TRBV6-1 and TRBJ2-3; D is perhaps TRBD2 (6 bases). CDR3 length equals 16 residues. Germline V lookup: CDR1 MNHNS, CDR2 SASEGT. V was trimmed by 4 bases and J by 2 bases, leaving 16 bases between them. CDR3: CASSGPRGLPTDTQYF. CDR3 nucleotides: TGTGCCAGCAGTGGCCCGAGGGGACTGCCCACAGATACGCAGTATTTT.

In its sample, this clone was seen once. The chain joins TRBV19 to TRBJ1-5; TRBD1 might be the D (5 bases). V gave up 4 bases and J gave up 5 bases, with 18 bases separating them. The CDR3 extends over 16 amino acids. Germline V gene data show CDR1 as LNHDA and CDR2 as SQIVND (reference sequence). The CDR3 DNA reads TGTGCCAGTAGTACCCCCTCGACAGATCTTTATCAGCCCCAGCATTTT. Residues: CASSTPSTDLYQPQHF.

This chain uses TRBV7-8 with TRBJ2-5; 14 bases match TRBD2. Losses at the gene ends were 5 bases for V and 2 bases for J; bases not matched to a gene: 10. This CDR3 contains 18 residues. Germline CDR1 SGHVS, CDR2 FQNEAQ. CDR3 sequence reads: CASSPRLAGGPGQETQYF. In DNA form, the CDR3 reads TGTGCCAGCAGCCCCCGACTAGCGGGAGGGCCGGGGCAAGAGACCCAGTACTTC. Full variable domain (remainder filled in from reference TRBV7-8 and TRBJ2-5): GAGVSQSPRYKVAKRGQDVALRCDPISGHVSLFWYQQALGQGPEFLTYFQNEAQLDKSGLPSDRFFAERPEGSVSTLKIQRTQQEDSAVYLCASSPRLAGGPGQETQYFGPGTRLLVL.

The count of this clone is one. This chain connects TRBV11-1 to TRBJ1-1; D gene unclear. Trimming took 1 base from V and 2 from J, leaving 5 bases between them. The CDR3 consists of 13 residues. Per germline, CDR1 SGHAT and CDR2 FQDESV (reference sequence). Here the CDR3 DNA reads TGTGCCAGCAGCTTAGGAGTAAACACTGAAGCTTTCTTT. This translates into CASSLGVNTEAFF. Full variable domain (remainder filled in from reference TRBV11-1 and TRBJ1-1): EAEVAQSPRYKITEKSQAVAFWCDPISGHATLYWYRQILGQGPELLVQFQDESVVDDSQLPKDRFSAERLKGVDSTLKIQPAELGDSAMYLCASSLGVNTEAFFGQGTRLTVV.

The V call is TRBV18, the J call TRBJ1-6, with 9 bases aligning to TRBD1. The CDR3 is 17 residues long. V dropped 0 bases and J dropped 3; count of bases not matched to a gene: 3. From germline, CDR1 is KGHSH and CDR2 LQKENI. The CDR3 here is CASSPPRGQGYNSPLHF. The CDR3 DNA sequence: TGTGCCAGCTCACCACCCAGGGGACAGGGCTATAATTCACCCCTCCACTTT.

This sequence joins TRBV7-2 and TRBJ2-7; a possible D gene is TRBD2 (6 bases). The V gene's germline CDR1 is SGHTA and CDR2 FQGNSA. Trimming removed 4 bases at V and 3 bases at J, with 13 bases between. The CDR3 totals 14 residues. For the CDR3, the DNA is TGTGCCAGCAGCTCAAGGGACTTGTACTACGAGCAGTACTTC. As protein: CASSSRDLYYEQYF.

In this sample, this clone turned up once. J is TRBJ2-1 and V is TRBV4-2, with a weak D call TRBD2 (6 bases). The CDR3 spans 14 residues. CDR1 and CDR2 (germline): LGHNA, YNFKEQ. Trimming shortened V by 0 bases and J by 10 bases, and 13 bases separated the two germline ends. The CDR3, as DNA: TGTGCCAGCAGCCAAGAACTCCAGGGAGGCGAGCAGTTCTTC. It specifies CASSQELQGGEQFF.

The V and J genes are TRBV28 and TRBJ2-7; the match to TRBD1 covers 8 bases. The V and J ends lost 3 bases and 7 bases, in that order; junction bases with no gene match: 14. The CDR3 sequence is 16 residues long. The germline V gene encodes CDR1 MDHEN and CDR2 SYDVKM. The CDR3 region is CASSFLQGGRGREQYF. In DNA, the CDR3 is TGTGCCAGCAGTTTCCTACAGGGGGGAAGGGGACGGGAGCAGTACTTC.

The chain recombines TRBV6-4 with TRBJ2-2; TRBD2 agrees at 8 bases. The CDR3 consists of 16 residues. V trimming: 5 bases; J trimming: 1 base; junction bases outside the gene matches: 6. Germline loops: CDR1 MRHNA, CDR2 SNTAGT. The CDR3, as DNA: TGTGCCAGCAGTCCCAGGACTAGCCGGAACACCGGGGAGCTGTTTTTT. Encoded protein: CASSPRTSRNTGELFF.

The chain is built from TRBV10-1 and TRBJ2-1; 7 bases are a match to TRBD1. CDR1 WNHNN and CDR2 SYGVQD come from the germline V gene (reference sequence). The V segment lost 3 bases and the J segment 5 bases; nucleotides outside the gene matches: 7. The CDR3 covers 15 residues. The CDR3 loop reads CASSDIQGNNNEQFF. As DNA, the CDR3 is TGCGCCAGCAGTGACATACAGGGGAATAACAATGAGCAGTTCTTC.

The V call is TRBV28, the J call TRBJ1-5; D is uncertain. Between the trimmed V and J ends, which lost 3 bases and 7 bases, there was a span of 10 bases. Germline V CDR1 and CDR2: MDHEN, SYDVKM. The CDR3 is 13 residues long. In DNA form, the CDR3 reads TGTGCCAGCAGTTTTTCCACTGGCCAGCCCCAGCATTTT. This encodes CASSFSTGQPQHF.

The CDR3 loop reads CASSGRDRGTYEQYF. The CDR3 DNA sequence: TGTGCCAGCAGCGGCCGGGACAGGGGGACCTACGAGCAGTACTTC. V and J are TRBV11-1 and TRBJ2-7, with 11 bases lining up with TRBD1. CDR3 length equals 15 residues. V lost 5 bases and J lost 2; bases outside the gene matches: 5. Germline V gene sequence: CDR1 SGHAT, CDR2 FQDESV (reference sequence).

The chain uses TRBV28 and TRBJ1-3; D uncertain. Germline values: CDR1 MDHEN, CDR2 SYDVKM. This CDR3 is built from 16 residues. The V gene lost 5 bases and the J gene lost 0 bases, with 14 bases spanning the gap. DNA of the CDR3: TGTGCCAGCAGTGTTCCGGTGGGGAGCTCTGGAAACACCATATATTTT. Amino acids: CASSVPVGSSGNTIYF.

Points on this clone: A much larger clone differs from this one at a single base, so this may be a read error. The J gene is TRBJ1-1, the V gene TRBV7-2; D gene ambiguous. CDR1 is SGHTA, CDR2 FQGNSA, per germline. This CDR3 comprises 13 residues. Trimming took off 2 bases at V and 1 base at J, with 5 bases between the two ends. The CDR3 sequence: CASSLSANTEAFF. The CDR3 DNA is TGTGCCAGCAGCTTAAGCGCGAACACTGAAGCTTTCTTT.

This chain connects TRBV7-9 to TRBJ1-6; D is ambiguous. CDR1 is SEHNR, CDR2 FQNEAQ, per germline (reference sequence). Trimming took 4 bases from V and 5 from J, leaving 3 bases between them. CDR3 length: 12 residues. CDR3 residues: CASSYNNSPLHF. As DNA, the CDR3 is TGTGCCAGCAGCTACAATAATTCACCCCTCCACTTT. The full variable domain, completed using reference TRBV7-9 and TRBJ1-6, is DTGVSQNPRHKITKRGQNVTFRCDPISEHNRLYWYRQTLGQGPEFLTYFQNEAQLEKSRLLSDRFSAERPKGSFSTLEIQRTEQGDSAMYLCASSYNNSPLHFGNGTRLTVT.

The rearrangement joins TRBV30 to TRBJ1-6; D gene uncertain. Germline-derived CDR1 and CDR2 are GTSNPN and SVGIG (reference sequence). The length of the CDR3 is 11 residues. V was pared by 4 bases and J by 9 bases, with 7 bases between. This CDR3 is CAWTKGSPLHF. The CDR3 DNA follows: TGTGCCTGGACCAAGGGTTCACCCCTCCACTTT.

V gene TRBV5-8 combines with J gene TRBJ2-5; D is ambiguous. The V end lost 0 bases, the J end lost 1 base, and 4 bases lay between the germline ends. Germline V gives CDR1 SGHTS, CDR2 YDEGEE. CDR3 length: 13 residues. Here the CDR3 DNA reads TGTGCCAGCAGCTTGGGCTTCCAAGAGACCCAGTACTTC. Translating gives CASSLGFQETQYF.